This T cell receptor beta chain originates from a study of blood T cells in healthy people across ages. Primers used in a second PCR of about 6 to 11 cycles were a sample-barcoded 5' primer and a J-beta primer mix. The template-switch adaptor was a 5' adaptor with 12 random nucleotides. It tagged each cDNA molecule. TCRdb recomputed calls from the 5' RACE reads with MiXCR, one row per CDR3 protein. The sample holds some 1.5 million distinct CDR3 sequences, 35% to 45% seen once. General observations from the study: With age, beta diversity per million T cells declined roughly linearly, significantly by 40. The unsorted PBMCs prevented any conclusive comparison of naive versus antigen-experienced cells.

Each sample used at least 6 million PBMCs. Germline V gene lookup returns CDR1 SGHRS and CDR2 YFSETQ. This CDR3 spans 15 amino acids. The junction had 7 bases not matched to a gene; V was cut back by 6 bases and J by 4 bases. Worth noting for this clonotype: What it binds is not known.

Sequencing input: blood. The chain has TRBV5-1 and TRBJ2-2; 9 bases match TRBD1. The source of this sequence is a woman between 18 and 30 years old in good health. This chain's CDR3 is CASTPRTGVTGELFF. CDR3 coding DNA: TGCGCCAGCACCCCACGGACAGGGGTCACCGGGGAGCTGTTTTTT.